These 26 T cell receptor beta chains were all obtained from the same sample, sequenced in a study of B cell selection in AIRE deficiency. Sorting defined conventional CD4 T cells as CD4+CD127+. Clones were read by immunoSEQ multiplex PCR, and TCRdb kept only the in-frame ones, dropping some. The table records 20,000 to 30,000 clones, around 97% of them present only once. Sequenced sample: conventional CD4+ T cells sorted from PBMCs. Receptors originate from a human donor with AIRE deficiency.

The chain couples TRBV7-2 to TRBJ2-5; perhaps TRBD2 as D (7 bases). Germline CDR1 and CDR2: SGHTA and FQGNSA. There are 14 residues in the CDR3. Deletions cut 1 base from V and 4 bases from J, with 10 bases between. Here the CDR3 DNA reads TGTGCCAGCAGCTTAGTTGGGGGGGCAGAGACCCAGTACTTC. This gives the protein CASSLVGGAETQYF.

DNA of the CDR3: TGTGCCAGCAGCCAAGACGATCGGGGGCTTCGATCCTACAATGAGCAGTTCTTC. Translated, it gives CASSQDDRGLRSYNEQFF. The chain employs TRBV4-2 and TRBJ2-1; D assignment may be TRBD1 or TRBD2 (6 bases each). Looked up from germline, CDR1 is LGHNA and CDR2 is YNFKEQ. CDR3 length equals 18 residues. The V end lost 0 bases, the J end lost 1 base, and 16 bases lay between the germline ends.

This rearrangement joins TRBV4-3 to TRBJ2-7; 7 nucleotides align to TRBD1. J gave up 4 bases and V 2 bases, and 8 bases lay outside the gene matches. The CDR3 extends over 15 amino acids. Germline V gene sequence: CDR1 LGHNA, CDR2 YSLEER. The CDR3 here is CASSQTTGVSYEQYF. The CDR3 region has the DNA TGCGCCAGCAGCCAAACCACAGGGGTTTCGTACGAGCAGTACTTC.

The chain uses TRBV4-1 and TRBJ2-1, with TRBD1 matching over 9 bases. The CDR3 consists of 16 residues. Germline V lookup: CDR1 MGHRA, CDR2 YSYEKL. The V segment lost 3 bases and the J segment 3 bases; nucleotides outside the gene matches: 6. CDR3 coding DNA: TGCGCCAGCAGCCAGGGACAGGGAGGGGGCTACAATGAGCAGTTCTTC. Protein sequence: CASSQGQGGGYNEQFF.

The chain couples TRBV27 to TRBJ2-3; a possible D gene is TRBD2 (6 bases). This CDR3 has 15 amino acids. CDR1 and CDR2 from the germline V gene are MNHEY and SMNVEV (reference sequence). Trimming pared 4 bases from V and 6 bases from J, leaving 17 bases between. Written as DNA, the CDR3 is TGTGCCAGCAGTTACATGGGGACCGGAGGGGATACGCAGTATTTT. It codes for CASSYMGTGGDTQYF.

The chain employs TRBV4-1 and TRBJ1-5; unclear D gene. This CDR3 has 16 residues. CDR1 is MGHRA and CDR2 is YSYEKL in the germline V gene. Trimming removed 0 bases from V and 4 bases from J, with 13 bases in between. The CDR3 here is CASSQDNGGSNQPQHF. The CDR3, as DNA: TGCGCCAGCAGCCAAGATAACGGCGGATCGAATCAGCCCCAGCATTTT.

This clone has just one count. The rearrangement links TRBV6-1 to TRBJ1-2, with 9 bases that match TRBD1. The CDR3 sequence is 14 residues long. Losses at the gene ends were 0 bases for V and 4 bases for J; bases not matched to a gene: 0. Germline assignment: CDR1 MNHNS and CDR2 SASEGT. CDR3 bases: TGTGCCAGCAGTGAAGCGGACAGGGGCTATGGCTACACCTTC. It yields the protein CASSEADRGYGYTF.

The rearrangement uses TRBV7-2 and TRBJ2-3; the match to TRBD2 covers 7 bases. The CDR3 totals 16 residues. Germline lookup yields CDR1 SGHTA and CDR2 FQGNSA. V gave up 5 bases and J gave up 5 bases; unmatched junction bases: 13. CDR3 in amino acids: CASSASSGGPRDTQYF. CDR3 bases: TGTGCCAGCAGCGCCTCTAGCGGTGGACCGCGAGATACGCAGTATTTT.

The rearrangement uses TRBV4-1 and TRBJ1-4; 8 nucleotides match TRBD1. The CDR3 has 18 residues. Germline lookup yields CDR1 MGHRA and CDR2 YSYEKL. Trimming took 3 bases from V and 6 from J; bases not matched to a gene: 15. CDR3 bases: TGCGCCAGCAGCCACGCAGGGGGCACCCGCCAGATTTATGAAAAACTGTTTTTT. The encoded protein is CASSHAGGTRQIYEKLFF.

The chain is built from TRBV30 and TRBJ2-3, with no clear D. Germline-derived CDR1 and CDR2 are GTSNPN and SVGIG (reference sequence). Trimming left V 4 bases short and J 0 bases short, with 5 bases between. The CDR3 sequence is 12 residues long. The CDR3 is CAWTVSTDTQYF. The CDR3 nucleotides read TGTGCCTGGACCGTCAGCACAGATACGCAGTATTTT.

The chain combines TRBV2 with TRBJ2-7; maybe TRBD1 (7 bases). The CDR3 is made up of 15 amino acids. CDR1 is SNHLY and CDR2 is FYNNEI in the germline V gene. V lost 4 bases and J 1 base, leaving 14 bases between the germline ends. CDR3 coding DNA: TGTGCCAGCAGTGCCGAGGCGGGACAGTCCTACGAGCAGTACTTC. Encoded protein: CASSAEAGQSYEQYF.

The chain links TRBV9 to TRBJ2-1, with no clear D. Germline-derived CDR1 and CDR2 are SGDLS and YYNGEE. V shed 0 bases and J shed 0 bases, with 10 bases lying between them. The CDR3 has 16 residues. CDR3 coding DNA: TGTGCCAGCAGCGTAGACGGCCTGAGCTCCTACAATGAGCAGTTCTTC. Amino acid sequence: CASSVDGLSSYNEQFF.

This chain uses TRBV28 with TRBJ1-2; D unclear. Per germline, CDR1 MDHEN and CDR2 SYDVKM. The CDR3 extends over 12 amino acids. With 6 bases removed from V and 0 bases from J, the gap between germline ends came to 5 bases. CDR3 loop: CASRESNYGYTF. CDR3 bases: TGTGCCAGCAGAGAGTCTAACTATGGCTACACCTTC.

This clone has only a few counts. The genes are TRBV27 and TRBJ2-5, with 8 nucleotides matching TRBD1. CDR3 length: 16 amino acids. Trimming cost V 7 bases and J 7 bases; bases outside gene matches: 17. Germline CDR1 reads MNHEY; CDR2 reads SMNVEV (reference sequence). Here the CDR3 reads CASIQTDRGGMGTQYF. The CDR3 nucleotides are TGTGCCAGCATCCAAACCGACAGGGGCGGTATGGGGACCCAGTACTTC.

The chain carries TRBV14 and TRBJ2-4, with D possibly TRBD1 on 6 matching bases. The CDR3 length is 14 residues. CDR1 is SGHDN and CDR2 is FVKESK in the germline V gene. Trimming took off 0 bases at V and 10 bases at J, with 13 bases between the two ends. In DNA form, the CDR3 reads TGTGCCAGCAGCCAAGATTCTGCGGACAGAATTCAGTACTTC. Translated, it gives CASSQDSADRIQYF.

The J gene is TRBJ1-6, the V gene TRBV11-2, with unresolved D. This CDR3 has 16 residues. V lost 7 bases and J lost 7, with 20 bases in between. In germline, CDR1 is SGHAT, CDR2 FQNNGV. In DNA form, the CDR3 reads TGTGCCAGCACCCCGGACGCCGGGCGTCAGAATTCACCCCTCCACTTT. Translating it yields CASTPDAGRQNSPLHF. Supplemented by reference TRBV11-2 and TRBJ1-6, the full variable domain reads EAGVAQSPRYKIIEKRQSVAFWCNPISGHATLYWYQQILGQGPKLLIQFQNNGVVDDSQLPKDRFSAERLKGVDSTLKIQPAKLEDSAVYLCASTPDAGRQNSPLHFGNGTRLTVT.

The rearrangement links TRBV7-9 to TRBJ2-7; 8 bases map to TRBD1. The V segment lost 5 bases and the J segment 4 bases; nucleotides outside the gene matches: 7. The germline CDR1 and CDR2 sequences are SEHNR and FQNEAQ (reference sequence). This CDR3 comprises 14 residues. CDR3 loop: CASSPRDRLYEQYF. CDR3 nucleotides: TGTGCCAGCAGCCCGCGGGACAGGTTATACGAGCAGTACTTC.

This chain connects TRBV9 to TRBJ2-7; D possibly corresponds to TRBD1 (6 bases). This CDR3 contains 15 residues. Per germline, CDR1 SGDLS and CDR2 YYNGEE. V gave up 4 bases and J gave up 7 bases, with 21 bases separating them. CDR3 amino acids: CASSLGTSGVEEQYF. Here the CDR3 DNA reads TGTGCCAGCAGCCTAGGGACATCCGGAGTAGAGGAGCAGTACTTC.

This chain links TRBV28 with TRBJ2-3; 8 bases are shared with TRBD2. Germline V gene sequence: CDR1 MDHEN, CDR2 SYDVKM. With 5 bases clipped from V and 2 bases from J, the junction kept 6 bases outside the gene matches. CDR3 length: 15 amino acids. The CDR3 protein is CASSPGLGITDTQYF. The CDR3 nucleotides read TGTGCCAGCAGTCCGGGACTAGGGATCACAGATACGCAGTATTTT.

The rearrangement links TRBV5-4 to TRBJ2-7, with TRBD2 matching over 8 bases. Looked up from germline, CDR1 is SGHNT and CDR2 is YYREEE (reference sequence). The CDR3 is 15 residues long. V lost 1 base and J lost 2; bases outside the gene matches: 5. The CDR3 here is CASSLSTGGTYEQYF. DNA of the CDR3: TGTGCCAGCAGCTTGTCGACGGGAGGGACCTACGAGCAGTACTTC.

CDR3 protein: CASSRPGQANTEAFF. DNA for the CDR3: TGTGCCAGCAGTCGACCTGGACAGGCCAACACTGAAGCTTTCTTT. V is TRBV6-5 and J is TRBJ1-1; 7 bases match TRBD1. The CDR3 length is 15 residues. CDR1 is MNHEY and CDR2 is SVGAGI in the germline V gene. Unmatched junction bases numbered 8, after V lost 5 bases and J lost 2 bases.

The J gene is TRBJ2-7, the V gene TRBV6-5; D may be TRBD2 (6 bases). Germline values: CDR1 MNHEY, CDR2 SVGAGI. V lost 2 bases to trimming and J lost 7 bases, with 21 bases between them. The CDR3 is 16 residues long. CDR3 bases: TGTGCCAGCAGTTACGATGTTAGCGGCTCCCTCCGGGAGCAGTACTTC. It specifies CASSYDVSGSLREQYF.

This chain uses TRBV15 with TRBJ2-1; tentatively, D is TRBD2 (6 bases). The V gene's germline CDR1 is LNHNV and CDR2 YYDKDF (reference sequence). There are 15 residues in the CDR3. V lost 1 base, J lost 0 bases, and 7 bases lay in between. CDR3 bases: TGTGCCACCAGCAGAGTTAGCGGCTCCTACAATGAGCAGTTCTTC. This codes for CATSRVSGSYNEQFF.

About this clone itself: At one of its ends the junction is not consistent with the germline gene, which may arise from a read error. This chain uses TRBV11-3 with TRBJ2-7; D not resolved. Germline V gene lookup returns CDR1 SGHNT and CDR2 YENEEA. The CDR3 sequence is 14 residues long. CDR3 protein: CASSLGRASNEQYF. The CDR3 DNA sequence: TGTGCCAGCAGCTTAGGACGGGCCTCCAACGAGCAGTACTTC.

The chain uses TRBV4-3 and TRBJ2-2; TRBD2 agrees at 9 bases. The germline V gene has CDR1 LGHNA and CDR2 YSLEER. V shed 4 bases and J 7 bases; nucleotides not matched to a gene: 7. The CDR3 has 15 amino acids. The CDR3 reads CASSRGGRAGGELFF. DNA of the CDR3: TGCGCCAGCAGCCGAGGCGGGAGGGCCGGCGGGGAGCTGTTTTTT.

CDR3 nucleotide sequence: TGTGCCAGCAGTGACAGGGGGCAATATCAGCCCCAGCATTTT. Translating gives CASSDRGQYQPQHF. The rearrangement joins TRBV27 to TRBJ1-5, with 10 bases matching TRBD1. The CDR3 is made up of 14 amino acids. Germline assignment: CDR1 MNHEY and CDR2 SMNVEV (reference sequence). V trimming: 5 bases; J trimming: 5 bases; junction bases outside the gene matches: 3.